The rows below give T cell receptor beta chains drawn from one sample of a study of T cell changes during pregnancy in multiple sclerosis. TCRdb keeps only in-frame clones here, not all; method: immunoSEQ multiplex PCR. The repertoire holds around 72,000 clones, with under 95% as singletons. The sequencing here drew on CD4+ T cells from peripheral blood mononuclear cells, taken before pregnancy. These receptors were collected from a female donor with multiple sclerosis, enrolled in a pregnancy study. Both conserved end residues are part of each CDR3. A D gene is named only where the DNA matches it firmly. The listing skips clone size in some rows; elsewhere it reads once, few, many or a size class.

j_gene: TRBJ2-1; abundance: .; d_gene: TRBD2; v_gene: TRBV7-3; CDR3nt: TGTGCCAGCAGCTCGTCGGAACTAGCGAAAGATGAGCAGTTCTTC; CDR3aa: CASSSSELAKDEQFF
j_gene: TRBJ2-7; abundance: once; d_gene: .; v_gene: TRBV28; CDR3nt: TGTGCCAGCACTCAATGGGGGGGGCGGAATGAGGGCTACGAGCAGTACTTC; CDR3aa: CASTQWGGRNEGYEQYF
j_gene: TRBJ2-3; abundance: .; d_gene: TRBD2; v_gene: TRBV9; CDR3nt: TGTGCCAGCAGCAGTTCTAGCGGGATTATGACAGATACGCAGTATTTT; CDR3aa: CASSSSSGIMTDTQYF
j_gene: TRBJ2-7; abundance: once; d_gene: .; v_gene: TRBV5-4; CDR3nt: TGTGCCAGCAGCTCCACGCCCGGGGAAACGGATGAGCAGTACTTC; CDR3aa: CASSSTPGETDEQYF
j_gene: TRBJ1-3; abundance: .; d_gene: .; v_gene: TRBV20-1; CDR3nt: TGCAGTGCTCCTTCTGGAAACACCATATATTTT; CDR3aa: CSAPSGNTIYF
j_gene: TRBJ2-7; abundance: .; d_gene: TRBD1; v_gene: TRBV5-6; CDR3nt: TGTGCCAGCAGCCCCGGACAGGGGGCCTCGTACGAGCAGTACTTC; CDR3aa: CASSPGQGASYEQYF
j_gene: TRBJ2-6; abundance: .; d_gene: .; v_gene: TRBV5-4; CDR3nt: TGTGCCAGCAGCTGGACAGCCTCCTCTGGGGCCAACGTCCTGACTTTC; CDR3aa: CASSWTASSGANVLTF
j_gene: TRBJ1-2; abundance: .; d_gene: .; v_gene: TRBV7-2; CDR3nt: TGTGCCAGCAGCTACGACAGGCACCTAATATATGGCTACACCTTC; CDR3aa: CASSYDRHLIYGYTF
j_gene: TRBJ1-1; abundance: .; d_gene: .; v_gene: TRBV7-2; CDR3nt: TGTGCCAGCAGCTTAGACAGAAACACTGAAGCTTTCTTT; CDR3aa: CASSLDRNTEAFF
j_gene: TRBJ2-1; abundance: .; d_gene: TRBD2; v_gene: TRBV18; CDR3nt: TGTGCCAGCTCACGAACTAGCGGGGAATACAATGAGCAGTTCTTC; CDR3aa: CASSRTSGEYNEQFF
j_gene: TRBJ2-5; abundance: .; d_gene: TRBD2; v_gene: TRBV10-2; CDR3nt: TGCGCCAGCAGGGACCTCTTCCGCGGGGGGTTGGAGACCCAGTACTTC; CDR3aa: CASRDLFRGGLETQYF
j_gene: TRBJ2-7; abundance: .; d_gene: TRBD2; v_gene: TRBV5-4; CDR3nt: TGTGCCAGCAGTTCCCTAGCGGGAGGGTTCTACGAGCAGTACTTC; CDR3aa: CASSSLAGGFYEQYF
j_gene: TRBJ2-7; abundance: .; d_gene: .; v_gene: TRBV5-6; CDR3nt: TGTGCCAGCAGCTTGGTGGGACTGAAATCCTACGAGCAGTACTTC; CDR3aa: CASSLVGLKSYEQYF
j_gene: TRBJ2-7; abundance: .; d_gene: TRBD1; v_gene: TRBV25-1; CDR3nt: TGTGCCAGCAGGGGAGCCGGGACAGGGGGCCGCTACGAGCAGTACTTC; CDR3aa: CASRGAGTGGRYEQYF
j_gene: TRBJ2-5; abundance: .; d_gene: .; v_gene: TRBV7-9; CDR3nt: TGTGCCAGCAGCTTCAAGGAGAGAGGGCAAGAGACCCAGTACTTC; CDR3aa: CASSFKERGQETQYF
j_gene: TRBJ2-3; abundance: .; d_gene: .; v_gene: TRBV5-4; CDR3nt: TGTGCCAGCAGCCTGGACCGGGGGGATACGCAGTATTTT; CDR3aa: CASSLDRGDTQYF
j_gene: TRBJ2-3; abundance: .; d_gene: TRBD2; v_gene: TRBV5-4; CDR3nt: TGTGCCAGCAGCCTAGGGACTAGAGCACCGGCAGATACGCAGTATTTT; CDR3aa: CASSLGTRAPADTQYF
j_gene: TRBJ2-5; abundance: .; d_gene: .; v_gene: TRBV7-9; CDR3nt: TGTGCCAGCAGTCAGGCGGGCGGAGGCTATCAAGAGACCCAGTACTTC; CDR3aa: CASSQAGGGYQETQYF
j_gene: TRBJ1-1; abundance: .; d_gene: TRBD1; v_gene: TRBV6-6; CDR3nt: TGTGCCAGCAGTCTCAGGGGGCAGACTGAAGCTTTCTTT; CDR3aa: CASSLRGQTEAFF
j_gene: TRBJ2-1; abundance: .; d_gene: TRBD2; v_gene: TRBV5-4; CDR3nt: TGTGCCAGCAGCTTGGGTAGCGGGGGTGAGCAGTTCTTC; CDR3aa: CASSLGSGGEQFF
j_gene: TRBJ1-6; abundance: .; d_gene: .; v_gene: TRBV5-5; CDR3nt: TGTGCCAGCAGCTTGGCCGCGGAGGTTTATTCACCCCTCCACTTT; CDR3aa: CASSLAAEVYSPLHF
j_gene: TRBJ2-7; abundance: .; d_gene: .; v_gene: TRBV6-1; CDR3nt: TGTGCCAGCTCACACAGAGAAAGCTCCTACGAGCAGTACTTC; CDR3aa: CASSHRESSYEQYF
j_gene: TRBJ2-1; abundance: .; d_gene: .; v_gene: TRBV19; CDR3nt: TGTGCCAGTAGTAGGGCAGTATACAATGAGCAGTTCTTC; CDR3aa: CASSRAVYNEQFF
j_gene: TRBJ2-7; abundance: .; d_gene: TRBD1; v_gene: TRBV7-2; CDR3nt: TGTGCCAGCAGTAGGGCAGGGGGTTCCTACGAGCAGTACTTC; CDR3aa: CASSRAGGSYEQYF
j_gene: TRBJ2-1; abundance: .; d_gene: .; v_gene: TRBV11-2; CDR3nt: TGTGCCAGCGGATATGACAGGTTCAGCTCCTACAATGAGCAGTTCTTC; CDR3aa: CASGYDRFSSYNEQFF
j_gene: TRBJ2-3; abundance: .; d_gene: TRBD2; v_gene: TRBV6-1; CDR3nt: TGTGCCAGCAGTGAACTAGCGGGGGGGCCAGATACGCAGTATTTT; CDR3aa: CASSELAGGPDTQYF
j_gene: TRBJ2-7; abundance: .; d_gene: TRBD2; v_gene: TRBV30; CDR3nt: TGTGCCTGGAGGGGGGGGGCCTACGAGCAGTACTTC; CDR3aa: CAWRGGAYEQYF
j_gene: TRBJ2-3; abundance: .; d_gene: TRBD2; v_gene: TRBV29-1; CDR3nt: TGCAGCGTTCGACTAGCAGGCACAGATACGCAGTATTTT; CDR3aa: CSVRLAGTDTQYF
j_gene: TRBJ1-3; abundance: once; d_gene: .; v_gene: TRBV2; CDR3nt: TGTGCCAGCAGTGCCAGAGGTGGAGTCCACTCTGGAAACACCATATATTTT; CDR3aa: CASSARGGVHSGNTIYF
j_gene: TRBJ1-3; abundance: .; d_gene: TRBD1; v_gene: TRBV29-1; CDR3nt: TGCAGCGTTGAATTAAGGGGGCTGGGAAACACCATATATTTT; CDR3aa: CSVELRGLGNTIYF
j_gene: TRBJ2-7; abundance: .; d_gene: TRBD2; v_gene: TRBV5-6; CDR3nt: TGTGCCAGCAGCTCAATTGATGGACTAGCGGGAAAAGACGAGCAGTACTTC; CDR3aa: CASSSIDGLAGKDEQYF
j_gene: TRBJ1-2; abundance: .; d_gene: .; v_gene: TRBV6-6; CDR3nt: TGTGCCAGCAGGGGCTCAGGCGACTATGGCTACACCTTC; CDR3aa: CASRGSGDYGYTF
j_gene: TRBJ2-1; abundance: .; d_gene: .; v_gene: TRBV30; CDR3nt: TGTGCCTGGAGTCGGGACTGGGCGATCAATGAGCAGTTCTTC; CDR3aa: CAWSRDWAINEQFF
j_gene: TRBJ1-5; abundance: .; d_gene: .; v_gene: TRBV12-5; CDR3nt: TGTGCTAGTGGCCTGAGCAGCGGTCAGCCCCAGCATTTT; CDR3aa: CASGLSSGQPQHF
j_gene: TRBJ2-3; abundance: .; d_gene: .; v_gene: TRBV6-1; CDR3nt: TGTGCCAGCAGTATACAGGGTAGCGATGCGCAGTATTTT; CDR3aa: CASSIQGSDAQYF
j_gene: TRBJ2-2; abundance: .; d_gene: TRBD2; v_gene: TRBV5-3; CDR3nt: TGTGCCAGAAGCCCTAATCCGGGACTAGCGGGGGTAAACACCGGGGAGCTGTTTTTT; CDR3aa: CARSPNPGLAGVNTGELFF